This record looks at one T cell receptor beta chain sequence and its context. What this receptor recognizes is not known. No qualities accompany the bases; no much larger clone lies one base away. Trimming takes 4 bases off V and 6 bases off J; junction bases not matched to a gene: 4. The germline V gene provides CDR1 SGHDT and CDR2 YYEEEE. Its CDR3 holds 13 amino acids, cysteine through phenylalanine. The entry retains the CDR3 DNA only, 39 bases that are in frame from base 1. The immunoSEQ Assay, a bias-controlled multiplex PCR, was used to amplify TCRbeta CDR3 regions from genomic DNA. The paper's data handling went like this. The number of nucleated cells in each sample was estimated from the amplification of reference gene primers within the assay. Sequence reads were collapsed and filtered to measure the absolute abundance of every unique TCRbeta CDR3 rearrangement. For each sample, productive Simpson clonality was calculated by taking the square root of Simpson's diversity index across productive rearrangements. Imported from immuneACCESS, the table was reduced by TCRdb to in-frame sequences with V and J called. These copies leave out some clones; in studies compared against another copy, an unresolved V gene accounts for under half, and the cause of the remainder is not known. V and J calls and clone size come straight from that table; D and trimming were deduced from the DNA. Present in this sample are a few hundred thousand clones, approximately 86% of which were seen just once. Of the sample, approximately 6.8% falls within the top ten clones.

This specimen comes from a study of blood T cell repertoires in COVID-19 (dated by TCRdb to about 2020). About the full investigation: Collaborator samples came from the United States, Italy and Spain and covered acute and convalescent phases of COVID-19. Subjects who had been exposed to COVID-19, were actively infected with it, or had recovered from it provided the deeply sampled blood TCRbeta repertoires that made up the dataset. Where available, HLA class I and class II types were obtained from metadata supplied by the sample provider rather than from assay-based typing. The repertoires were released in a freely available public database meant as a resource for research on the immune response to SARS-CoV-2. Samples came from the ongoing ImmuneRACE study (first 160 participants) plus 1,254 subjects from 6 global collaborators. The sample metadata nearly always contained a de-identified subject ID, COVID-19 status, age in years and sex. The material from the prospective study consisted of cDNA or gDNA derived from T cells, B-cell-depleted T cells, or PBMCs. What the work shows at the level of the full study, not this receptor alone: The quantity of clinical and demographic metadata differed by source and by participant and was supplied without curation.

Each collaborating institution followed its own protocols to collect whole blood in K2EDTA tubes. For TCRbeta analysis, collaborators shipped samples as frozen whole blood, isolated PBMCs, or DNA extracted from either of those sample types. This TCR was recovered from a woman between 65 and 79 years old with active or convalescent COVID-19. In this chain, TRBV5-6 is recombined with TRBJ1-5; the central 7 bases match TRBD1. Sequenced input: peripheral blood. The CDR3 loop reads CASSLTGTQPQHF. The nucleotide sequence is TGTGCCAGCAGCCTGACAGGGACTCAGCCCCAGCATTTT. The CDR3 plus the reference TRBV5-6 and TRBJ1-5 genes for the other parts give the full variable domain: DAGVTQSPTHLIKTRGQQVTLRCSPKSGHDTVSWYQQALGQGPQFIFQYYEEEERQRGNFPDRFSGHQFPNYSSELNVNALLLGDSALYLCASSLTGTQPQHFGDGTRLSIL.